This T cell receptor (beta chain) was obtained from a study of cytomegalovirus exposure and HLA in healthy donors. With regard to this clone: The antigen is undetermined.

The CDR3 totals 13 residues. V was shortened by 5 bases and J by 0 bases, with 7 bases between the two germline ends. In germline, CDR1 is KGHSH, CDR2 LQKENI. The PCR made use of 60 Vbeta and 13 Jbeta primers. The repertoire was sequenced with immunoSEQ multiplex PCR; TCRdb's copy has only in-frame clones and lacks some. The sample has about 170,000 clones; 76% are singletons. Study-wide points: Later on, a genetic analysis was performed. It linked a missense variant in DCLRE1C with V- and J-gene trimming of TCR beta.

The TCR comes from a female donor in good health and CMV-seronegative. This chain joins TRBV18 and TRBJ1-1, with TRBD1 as a possible D gene (5 bases). Sequencing input: PBMCs. CDR3: CASSSGMNTEAFF. In DNA form, the CDR3 reads TGTGCCAGCTCATCAGGGATGAACACTGAAGCTTTCTTT.